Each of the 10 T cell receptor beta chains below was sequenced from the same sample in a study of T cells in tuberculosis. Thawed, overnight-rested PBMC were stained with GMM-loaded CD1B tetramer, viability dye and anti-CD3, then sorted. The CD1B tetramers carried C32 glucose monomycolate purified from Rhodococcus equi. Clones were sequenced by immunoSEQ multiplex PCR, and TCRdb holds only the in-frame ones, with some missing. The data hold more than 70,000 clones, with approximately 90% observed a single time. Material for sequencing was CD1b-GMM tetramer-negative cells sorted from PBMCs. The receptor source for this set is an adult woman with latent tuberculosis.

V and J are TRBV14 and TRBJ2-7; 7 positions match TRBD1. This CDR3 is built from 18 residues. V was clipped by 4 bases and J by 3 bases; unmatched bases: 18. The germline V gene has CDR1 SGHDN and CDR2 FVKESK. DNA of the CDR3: TGTGCCAGCAGCCGCGCCCGAAGAGATGCTACAGGGGACTACGAGCAGTACTTC. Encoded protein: CASSRARRDATGDYEQYF.

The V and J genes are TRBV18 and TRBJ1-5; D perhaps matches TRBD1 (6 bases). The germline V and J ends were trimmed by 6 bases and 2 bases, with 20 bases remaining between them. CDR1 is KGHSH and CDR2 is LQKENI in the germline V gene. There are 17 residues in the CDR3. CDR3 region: CASSLAGESSGNQPQHF. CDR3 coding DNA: TGTGCCAGCTCTCTAGCAGGGGAGTCGAGCGGCAATCAGCCCCAGCATTTT.

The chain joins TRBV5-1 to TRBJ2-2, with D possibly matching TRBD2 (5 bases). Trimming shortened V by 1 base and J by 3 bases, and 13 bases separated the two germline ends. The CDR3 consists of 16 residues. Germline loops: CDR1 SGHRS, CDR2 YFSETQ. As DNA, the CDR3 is TGCGCCAGCAGCTTGAACTTGGACTCTGACACCGGGGAGCTGTTTTTT. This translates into CASSLNLDSDTGELFF.

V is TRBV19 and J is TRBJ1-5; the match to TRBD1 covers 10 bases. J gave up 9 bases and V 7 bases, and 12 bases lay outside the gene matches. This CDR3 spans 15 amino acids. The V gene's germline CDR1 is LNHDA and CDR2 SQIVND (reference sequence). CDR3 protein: CASTPWGTGAWPQHF. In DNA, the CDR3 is TGTGCCAGTACCCCCTGGGGGACAGGGGCCTGGCCCCAGCATTTT.

Written as DNA, the CDR3 is TGCGCCAGCAGCTCGGGACTAGCGGGGGGCAGGAACACCGGGGAGCTGTTTTTT. Translation: CASSSGLAGGRNTGELFF. V and J are TRBV5-1 and TRBJ2-2, with TRBD2 matching over 15 bases. CDR1 SGHRS and CDR2 YFSETQ come from the germline V gene. The V and J ends lost 3 bases and 1 base, in that order; junction bases with no gene match: 4. The CDR3 loop spans 18 amino acids.

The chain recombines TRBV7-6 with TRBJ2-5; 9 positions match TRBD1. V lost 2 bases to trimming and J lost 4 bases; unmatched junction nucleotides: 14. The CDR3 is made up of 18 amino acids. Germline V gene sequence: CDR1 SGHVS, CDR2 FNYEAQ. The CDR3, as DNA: TGTGCCAGCAGCTTATGGTTCTCCGGGACAGGGAAGTTAGAGACCCAGTACTTC. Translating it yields CASSLWFSGTGKLETQYF.

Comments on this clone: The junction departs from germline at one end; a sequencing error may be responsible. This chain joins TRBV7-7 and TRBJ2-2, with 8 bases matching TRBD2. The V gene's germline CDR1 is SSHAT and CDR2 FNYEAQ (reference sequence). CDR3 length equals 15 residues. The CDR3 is CASSLGRGGAGELFF. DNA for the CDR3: TGTGCTAGCAGCTTAGGTCGGGGGGGCGCCGGGGAGCTGTTTTTT.

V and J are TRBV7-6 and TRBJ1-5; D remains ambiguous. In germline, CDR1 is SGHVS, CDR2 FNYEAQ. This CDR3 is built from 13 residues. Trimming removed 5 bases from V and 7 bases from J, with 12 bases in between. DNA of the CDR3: TGTGCCAGCAGCAAAGGCGGCGAGCAGCCCCAGCATTTT. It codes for CASSKGGEQPQHF.

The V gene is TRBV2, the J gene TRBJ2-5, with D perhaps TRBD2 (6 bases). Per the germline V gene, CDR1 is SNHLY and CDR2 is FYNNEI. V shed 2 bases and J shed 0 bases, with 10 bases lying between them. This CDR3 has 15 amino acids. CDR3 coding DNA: TGTGCCAGCAGTGAATATCGGGGGAACCAAGAGACCCAGTACTTC. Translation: CASSEYRGNQETQYF.

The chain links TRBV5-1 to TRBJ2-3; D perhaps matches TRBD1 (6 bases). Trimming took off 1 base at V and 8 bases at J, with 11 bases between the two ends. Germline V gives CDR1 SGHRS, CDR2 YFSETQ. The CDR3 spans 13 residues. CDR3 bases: TGCGCCAGCAGCTTGAAGGACAGCGTTACGCAGTATTTT. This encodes CASSLKDSVTQYF.